The 15 T cell receptor beta chains below all came from one sample that was sequenced in a study of blood T cell repertoires in COVID-19. Data came from immunoSEQ multiplex PCR; TCRdb stores just in-frame clones and leaves some out. The table shows about 380,000 clones, with around 84% occurring only once. Sequenced: peripheral blood. These receptors were taken from a human donor with acute or convalescent COVID-19. The donor label of this sample is uncertain.

The rearrangement joins TRBV7-6 to TRBJ1-4; D is undetermined. This CDR3 is 11 amino acids long. Germline lookup yields CDR1 SGHVS and CDR2 FNYEAQ. The V and J ends lost 5 bases and 5 bases respectively, with 3 bases between them. CDR3 DNA sequence: TGTGCCAGCAGCCGGAATGAAAAACTGTTTTTT. It encodes CASSRNEKLFF.

The chain carries TRBV7-8 and TRBJ1-3; D perhaps matches TRBD1 (5 bases). Germline V lookup: CDR1 SGHVS, CDR2 FQNEAQ. The CDR3 has 13 residues. V was pared by 2 bases and J by 8 bases, with 10 bases between. The CDR3 region has the DNA TGTGCCAGCAGCTTATCAGGGAAGGACACCATATATTTT. The encoded protein is CASSLSGKDTIYF.

The chain employs TRBV6-6 and TRBJ1-5; TRBD1 is a possible D gene (5 bases). This CDR3 spans 14 amino acids. Trimming removed 2 bases at V and 5 bases at J, with 10 bases between. Germline CDR1 MNHNY, CDR2 SVGAGI (reference sequence). The CDR3 DNA follows: TGTGCCAGCAGTTACGGGAGGGGTCATCAGCCCCAGCATTTT. It specifies CASSYGRGHQPQHF.

This clone has just a few counts. The genes are TRBV12-5 and TRBJ1-3; possible D gene TRBD1, 6 bases. This CDR3 spans 15 amino acids. Germline V gives CDR1 LGHNT, CDR2 FRNRAP. With 2 bases removed from V and 6 bases from J, the gap between germline ends came to 14 bases. CDR3 amino acids: CASGLTGRAENTIYF. In DNA, the CDR3 is TGTGCTAGTGGTTTGACAGGGAGGGCAGAAAACACCATATATTTT.

This chain joins TRBV7-2 and TRBJ2-3; 9 positions agree with TRBD2. Per the germline V gene, CDR1 is SGHTA and CDR2 is FQGNSA. V lost 5 bases and J lost 5; bases outside the gene matches: 17. CDR3 length equals 18 residues. CDR3 DNA: TGTGCCAGCAGCCTTATAAAGGTCGGCGGGGGGGCGTTAGATACGCAGTATTTT. It specifies CASSLIKVGGGALDTQYF.

The rearrangement uses TRBV3-1 (or the pseudogene TRBV3-2) and TRBJ1-1, with D maybe TRBD1 (5 bases). CDR1 LGHDT and CDR2 YNNKEL come from the germline V gene (reference sequence). The CDR3 loop spans 12 amino acids. Trimming cost V 2 bases and J 14 bases, with 15 bases left between them. The CDR3, as DNA: TGTGCCAGCAGCCAATACGCAGGGTTCAGCTTCTTT. This gives the protein CASSQYAGFSFF.

The chain uses TRBV6-4 and TRBJ2-3; 10 bases map to TRBD2. Germline V lookup: CDR1 MRHNA, CDR2 SNTAGT. The junction had 7 bases not matched to a gene; V was cut back by 4 bases and J by 3 bases. The CDR3 has 16 residues. The CDR3 spells CASSALAGAKTDTQYF. DNA of the CDR3: TGTGCCAGCAGTGCTCTAGCGGGGGCTAAGACAGATACGCAGTATTTT.

This rearrangement joins TRBV7-9 to TRBJ1-1; 8 bases agree with TRBD1. CDR1 and CDR2 (germline): SEHNR, FQNEAQ (reference sequence). The CDR3 is 14 residues long. The V segment lost 4 bases and the J segment 5 bases; nucleotides outside the gene matches: 6. For the CDR3, the DNA is TGTGCCAGCAGCTCCCTGACAGGGGCTACTGAAGCTTTCTTT. Its protein is CASSSLTGATEAFF.

The V gene is TRBV20-1, the J gene TRBJ1-1, with D unresolved. Germline CDR1 and CDR2: DFQATT and SNEGSKA (reference sequence). This CDR3 region has 11 residues. The germline V and J ends were trimmed by 3 bases and 8 bases, with 10 bases remaining between them. In nucleotides, the CDR3 is TGCAGTGCTAGGTTCGGGATAGAAGCTTTCTTT. Protein sequence: CSARFGIEAFF.

The chain is built from TRBV27 and TRBJ2-1; 7 nucleotides line up with TRBD2. The CDR3 is made up of 14 amino acids. The junction had 5 bases not matched to a gene; V was cut back by 3 bases and J by 6 bases. Germline V gene data show CDR1 as MNHEY and CDR2 as SMNVEV (reference sequence). In DNA form, the CDR3 reads TGTGCCAGCAGTTTCCGCGGGAGACCCAATGAGCAGTTCTTC. Translation gives CASSFRGRPNEQFF.

The chain combines TRBV28 with TRBJ1-2; TRBD1 aligns across 7 bases. Germline V gene sequence: CDR1 MDHEN, CDR2 SYDVKM. CDR3 size: 15 residues. Trimming cost V 2 bases and J 7 bases; bases outside gene matches: 10. CDR3 nucleotides: TGTGCCAGCAGTTTAAATGGACAGGTTTTTCGTGGCTACACCTTC. Translating it yields CASSLNGQVFRGYTF.

The gene calls are TRBV6-5 and TRBJ2-2; 11 positions agree with TRBD2. V trimming: 2 bases; J trimming: 6 bases; junction bases outside the gene matches: 5. The CDR3 has 16 residues. In germline, CDR1 is MNHEY, CDR2 SVGAGI. Here the CDR3 reads CASSYGSSGRAGELFF. The DNA for the CDR3 is TGTGCCAGCAGTTACGGGAGTAGCGGGAGGGCCGGGGAGCTGTTTTTT.

The chain combines TRBV30 with TRBJ1-1; D possibly corresponds to TRBD1 (6 bases). Germline V gene data show CDR1 as GTSNPN and CDR2 as SVGIG (reference sequence). This CDR3 is built from 16 residues. The V gene lost 3 bases and the J gene lost 4 bases, with 21 bases spanning the gap. CDR3 residues: CAWRVKRGEGSTEAFF. The CDR3 DNA is TGTGCCTGGAGGGTGAAAAGGGGGGAGGGGAGCACTGAAGCTTTCTTT.

In this sample, this clone turned up a few times. The rearrangement joins TRBV6-6 to TRBJ1-1, with 7 bases identical to TRBD1. The CDR3 extends over 15 amino acids. Germline V gene lookup returns CDR1 MNHNY and CDR2 SVGAGI (reference sequence). The V and J ends lost 2 bases and 1 base, in that order; junction bases with no gene match: 4. The CDR3 sequence: CASSYPGQQNTEAFF. The CDR3 DNA is TGTGCCAGCAGTTACCCGGGACAGCAGAACACTGAAGCTTTCTTT.

This clone was seen a single time. In DNA form, the CDR3 reads TGTGCCAGCAGCCAAGGGAGGACAGGGGGCTACGAGCAGTACTTC. Its protein product is CASSQGRTGGYEQYF. This chain joins TRBV3-1 (or the pseudogene TRBV3-2) and TRBJ2-7, with 10 bases fitting TRBD1. Trimming at V came to 1 base and at J to 3 bases, leaving 3 bases not matched to a gene. The CDR3 sequence is 15 residues long. Looked up from germline, CDR1 is LGHDT and CDR2 is YNNKEL (reference sequence).